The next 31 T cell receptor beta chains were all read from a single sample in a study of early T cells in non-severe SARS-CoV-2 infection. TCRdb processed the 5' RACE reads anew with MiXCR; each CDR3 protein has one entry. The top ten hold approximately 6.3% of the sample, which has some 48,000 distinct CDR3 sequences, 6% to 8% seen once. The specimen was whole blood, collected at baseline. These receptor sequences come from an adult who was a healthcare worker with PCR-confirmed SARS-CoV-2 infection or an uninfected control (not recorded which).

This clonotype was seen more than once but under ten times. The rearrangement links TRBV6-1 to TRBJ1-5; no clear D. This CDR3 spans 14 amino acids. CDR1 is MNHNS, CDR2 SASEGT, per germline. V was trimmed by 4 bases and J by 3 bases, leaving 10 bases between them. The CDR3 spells CASSGDTYNQPQHF. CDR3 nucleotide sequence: TGTGCCAGCAGTGGGGATACATACAATCAGCCCCAGCATTTT.

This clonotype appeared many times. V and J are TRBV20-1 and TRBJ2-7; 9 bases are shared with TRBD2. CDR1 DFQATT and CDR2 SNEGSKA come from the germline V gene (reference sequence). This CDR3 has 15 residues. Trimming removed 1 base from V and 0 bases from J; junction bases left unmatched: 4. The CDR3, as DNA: TGCAGTGCTAGAGTGGCTAGCGGGACCTCCTACGAGCAGTACTTC. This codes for CSARVASGTSYEQYF.

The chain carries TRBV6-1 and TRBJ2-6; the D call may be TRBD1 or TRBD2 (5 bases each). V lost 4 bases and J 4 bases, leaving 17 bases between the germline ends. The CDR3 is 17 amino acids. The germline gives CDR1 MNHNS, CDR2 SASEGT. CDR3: CASSVRRDRSGANVLTF. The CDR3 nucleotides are TGTGCCAGCAGTGTCCGCCGGGACCGCTCCGGGGCCAACGTCCTGACTTTC.

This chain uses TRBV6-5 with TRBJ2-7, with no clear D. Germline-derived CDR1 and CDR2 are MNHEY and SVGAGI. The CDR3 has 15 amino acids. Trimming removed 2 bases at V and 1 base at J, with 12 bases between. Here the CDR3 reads CASSYGQTHSYEQYF. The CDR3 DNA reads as TGTGCCAGCAGTTACGGGCAGACTCATTCCTACGAGCAGTACTTC.

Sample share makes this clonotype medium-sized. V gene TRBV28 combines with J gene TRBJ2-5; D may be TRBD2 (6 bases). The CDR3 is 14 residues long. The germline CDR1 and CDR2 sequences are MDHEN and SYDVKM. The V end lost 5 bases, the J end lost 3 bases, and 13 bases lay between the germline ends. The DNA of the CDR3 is TGTGCCAGCAGTGACCCATCGGGGGAAGAGACCCAGTACTTC. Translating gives CASSDPSGEETQYF. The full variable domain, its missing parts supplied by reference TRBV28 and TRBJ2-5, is DVKVTQSSRYLVKRTGEKVFLECVQDMDHENMFWYRQDPGLGLRLIYFSYDVKMKEKGDIPEGYSVSREKKERFSLILESASTNQTSMYLCASSDPSGEETQYFGPGTRLLVL.

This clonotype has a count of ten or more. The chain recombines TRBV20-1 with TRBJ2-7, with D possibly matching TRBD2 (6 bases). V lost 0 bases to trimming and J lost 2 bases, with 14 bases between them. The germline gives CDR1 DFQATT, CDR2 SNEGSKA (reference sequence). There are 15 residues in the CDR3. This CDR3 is CSARDPGTSPYEQYF. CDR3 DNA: TGCAGTGCTAGAGACCCAGGGACTTCGCCCTACGAGCAGTACTTC.

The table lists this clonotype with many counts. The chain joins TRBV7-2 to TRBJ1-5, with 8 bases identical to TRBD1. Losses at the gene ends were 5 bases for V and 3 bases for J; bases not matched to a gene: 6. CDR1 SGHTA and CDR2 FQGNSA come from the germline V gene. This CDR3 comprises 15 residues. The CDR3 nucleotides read TGTGCCAGCAGCGCGGGACAGGACCTCAATCAGCCCCAGCATTTT. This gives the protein CASSAGQDLNQPQHF.

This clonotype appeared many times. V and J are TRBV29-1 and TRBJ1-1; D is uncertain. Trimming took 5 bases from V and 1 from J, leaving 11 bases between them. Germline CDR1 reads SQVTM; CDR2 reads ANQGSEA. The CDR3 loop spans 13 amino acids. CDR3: CSVRYGANTEAFF. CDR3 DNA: TGCAGCGTTCGCTACGGTGCGAACACTGAAGCTTTCTTT.

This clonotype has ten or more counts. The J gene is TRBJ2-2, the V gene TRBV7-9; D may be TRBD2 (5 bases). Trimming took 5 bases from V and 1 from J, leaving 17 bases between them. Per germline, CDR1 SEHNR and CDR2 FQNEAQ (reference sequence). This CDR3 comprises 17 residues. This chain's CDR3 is CASSRRTSGLNTGELFF. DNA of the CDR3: TGTGCCAGCAGCCGTCGTACGTCGGGATTGAACACCGGGGAGCTGTTTTTT.

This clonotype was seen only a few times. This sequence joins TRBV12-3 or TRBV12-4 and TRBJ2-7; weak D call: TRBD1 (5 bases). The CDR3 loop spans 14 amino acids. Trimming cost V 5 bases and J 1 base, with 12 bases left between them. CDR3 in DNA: TGTGCCAGCAGTGCCGGACACAATTCCTACGAGCAGTACTTC. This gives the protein CASSAGHNSYEQYF.

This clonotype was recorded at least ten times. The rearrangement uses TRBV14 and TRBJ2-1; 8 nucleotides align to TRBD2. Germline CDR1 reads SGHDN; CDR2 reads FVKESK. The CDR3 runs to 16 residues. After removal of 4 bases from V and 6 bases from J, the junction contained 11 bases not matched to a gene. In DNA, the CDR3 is TGTGCCAGCAGCCCTGGCCGAGGACTAGCATCCAATGAGCAGTTCTTC. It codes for CASSPGRGLASNEQFF. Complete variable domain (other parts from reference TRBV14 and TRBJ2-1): EAGVTQFPSHSVIEKGQTVTLRCDPISGHDNLYWYRRVMGKEIKFLLHFVKESKQDESGMPNNRFLAERTGGTYSTLKVQPAELEDSGVYFCASSPGRGLASNEQFFGPGTRLTVL.

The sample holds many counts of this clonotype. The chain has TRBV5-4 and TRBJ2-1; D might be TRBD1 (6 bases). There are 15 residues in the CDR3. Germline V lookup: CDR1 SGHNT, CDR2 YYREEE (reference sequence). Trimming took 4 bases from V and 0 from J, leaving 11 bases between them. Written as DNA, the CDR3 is TGTGCCAGCAGCCCCCGGGACAACTCCTACAATGAGCAGTTCTTC. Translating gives CASSPRDNSYNEQFF.

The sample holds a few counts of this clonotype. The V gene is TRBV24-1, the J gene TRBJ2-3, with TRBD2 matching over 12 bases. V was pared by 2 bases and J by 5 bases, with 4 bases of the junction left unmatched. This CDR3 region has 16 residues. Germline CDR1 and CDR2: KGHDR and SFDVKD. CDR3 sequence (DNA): TGTGCCACCAGTGATTCAACTAGCGGGAGGCTAGATACGCAGTATTTT. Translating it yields CATSDSTSGRLDTQYF.

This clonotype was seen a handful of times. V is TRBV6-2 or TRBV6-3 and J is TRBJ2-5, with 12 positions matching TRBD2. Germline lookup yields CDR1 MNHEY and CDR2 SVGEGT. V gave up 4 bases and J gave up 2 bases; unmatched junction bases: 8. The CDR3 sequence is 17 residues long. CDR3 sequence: CASSFTILAGGQETQYF. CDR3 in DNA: TGTGCCAGCAGTTTTACGATACTAGCGGGAGGACAAGAGACCCAGTACTTC.

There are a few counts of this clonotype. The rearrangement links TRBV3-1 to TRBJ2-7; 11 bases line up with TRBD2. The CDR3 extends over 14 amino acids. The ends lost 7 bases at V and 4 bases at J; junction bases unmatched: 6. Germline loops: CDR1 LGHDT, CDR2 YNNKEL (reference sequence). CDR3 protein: CASTLGTSGYEQYF. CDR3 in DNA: TGTGCCAGCACTCTCGGGACTAGCGGATACGAGCAGTACTTC.

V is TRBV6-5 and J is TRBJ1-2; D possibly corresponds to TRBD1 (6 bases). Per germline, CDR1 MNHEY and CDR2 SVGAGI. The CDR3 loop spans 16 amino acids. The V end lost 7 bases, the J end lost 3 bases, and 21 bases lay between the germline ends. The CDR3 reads CASTSKTGGFYYGYTF. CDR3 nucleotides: TGTGCCAGCACATCGAAGACAGGAGGGTTCTACTATGGCTACACCTTC.

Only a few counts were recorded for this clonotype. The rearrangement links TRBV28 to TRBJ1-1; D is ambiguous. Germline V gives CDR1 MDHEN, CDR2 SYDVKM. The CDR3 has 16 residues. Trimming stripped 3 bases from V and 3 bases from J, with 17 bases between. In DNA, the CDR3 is TGTGCCAGCAGTTTTCGAACGACACCGACGGACACTGAAGCTTTCTTT. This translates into CASSFRTTPTDTEAFF. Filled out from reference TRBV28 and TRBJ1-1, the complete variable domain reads DVKVTQSSRYLVKRTGEKVFLECVQDMDHENMFWYRQDPGLGLRLIYFSYDVKMKEKGDIPEGYSVSREKKERFSLILESASTNQTSMYLCASSFRTTPTDTEAFFGQGTRLTVV.

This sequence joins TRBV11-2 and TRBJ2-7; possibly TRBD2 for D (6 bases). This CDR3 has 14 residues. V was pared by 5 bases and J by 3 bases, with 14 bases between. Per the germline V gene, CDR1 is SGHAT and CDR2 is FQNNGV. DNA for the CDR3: TGTGCCAGCAGCCTGAGCGGGCAGCACTACGAGCAGTACTTC. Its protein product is CASSLSGQHYEQYF.

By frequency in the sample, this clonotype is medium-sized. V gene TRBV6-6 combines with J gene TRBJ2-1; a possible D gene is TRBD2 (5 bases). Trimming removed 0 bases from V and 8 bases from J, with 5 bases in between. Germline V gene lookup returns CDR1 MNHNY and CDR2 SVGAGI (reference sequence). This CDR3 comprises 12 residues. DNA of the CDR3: TGTGCCAGCAGTTACTCGCGGGATGAGCAGTTCTTC. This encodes CASSYSRDEQFF.

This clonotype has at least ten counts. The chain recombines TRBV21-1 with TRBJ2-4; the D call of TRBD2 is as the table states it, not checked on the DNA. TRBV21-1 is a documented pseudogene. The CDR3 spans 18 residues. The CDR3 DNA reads TGTGCCAGCAGCAAAGGGTTTGACGTCGGGCCGCTACACACTATCCAGTACTTC. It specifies CASSKGFDVGPLHTIQYF.

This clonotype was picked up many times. The CDR3 is CASSFWQLSTDTQYF. The DNA for the CDR3 is TGCGCCAGCAGCTTTTGGCAGCTTAGCACAGATACGCAGTATTTT. The chain recombines TRBV5-1 with TRBJ2-3; D unresolved. The CDR3 sequence is 15 residues long. The ends were cut back, 2 bases at V and 0 bases at J, with 10 bases in the middle. Looked up from germline, CDR1 is SGHRS and CDR2 is YFSETQ.

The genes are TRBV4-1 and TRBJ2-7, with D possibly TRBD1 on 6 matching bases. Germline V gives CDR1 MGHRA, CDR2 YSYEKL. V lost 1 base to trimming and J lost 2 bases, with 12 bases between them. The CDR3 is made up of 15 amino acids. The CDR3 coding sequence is TGCGCCAGCAGCCAAGTTACAGGGCCACCCTACGAGCAGTACTTC. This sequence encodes CASSQVTGPPYEQYF.

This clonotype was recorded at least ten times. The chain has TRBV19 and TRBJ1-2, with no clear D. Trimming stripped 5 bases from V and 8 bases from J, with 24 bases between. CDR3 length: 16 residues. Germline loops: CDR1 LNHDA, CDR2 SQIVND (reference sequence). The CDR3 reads CASSLPGRRPRGGYTF. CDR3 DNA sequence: TGTGCCAGTAGTCTCCCAGGACGGAGGCCGCGTGGAGGCTACACCTTC.

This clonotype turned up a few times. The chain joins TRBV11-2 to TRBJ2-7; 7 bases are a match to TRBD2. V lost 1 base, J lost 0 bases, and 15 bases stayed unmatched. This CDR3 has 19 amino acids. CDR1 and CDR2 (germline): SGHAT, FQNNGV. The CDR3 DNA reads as TGTGCCAGCAGCTTAGTGGCGGGGATGACTAGCTGGAGCTCCTACGAGCAGTACTTC. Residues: CASSLVAGMTSWSSYEQYF.

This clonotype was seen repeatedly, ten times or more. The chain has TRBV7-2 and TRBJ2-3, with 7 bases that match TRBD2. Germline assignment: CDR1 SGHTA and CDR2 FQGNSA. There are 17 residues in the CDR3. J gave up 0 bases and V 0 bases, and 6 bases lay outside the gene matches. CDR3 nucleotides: TGTGCCAGCAGCTTAGCGTATGAGCGGGGTAGCACAGATACGCAGTATTTT. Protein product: CASSLAYERGSTDTQYF.

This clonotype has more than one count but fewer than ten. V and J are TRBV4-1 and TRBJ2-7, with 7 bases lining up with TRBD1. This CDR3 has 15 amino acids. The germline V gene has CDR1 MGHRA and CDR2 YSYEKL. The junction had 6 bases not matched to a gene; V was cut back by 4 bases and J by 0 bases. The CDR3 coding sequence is TGCGCCAGCAGCCCCCAGGGGGACGGCTCCTACGAGCAGTACTTC. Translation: CASSPQGDGSYEQYF.

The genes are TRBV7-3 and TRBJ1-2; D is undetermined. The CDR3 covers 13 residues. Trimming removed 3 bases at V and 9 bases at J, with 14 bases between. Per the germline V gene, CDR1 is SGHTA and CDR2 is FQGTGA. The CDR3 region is CASSFEGLRSYTF. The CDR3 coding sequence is TGTGCCAGCAGCTTTGAAGGGTTGCGGAGCTACACCTTC.

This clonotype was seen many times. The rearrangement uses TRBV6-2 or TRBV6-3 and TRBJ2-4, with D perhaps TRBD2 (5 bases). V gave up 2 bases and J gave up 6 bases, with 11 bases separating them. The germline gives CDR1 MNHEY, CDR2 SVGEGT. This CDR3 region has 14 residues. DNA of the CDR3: TGTGCCAGCAGTTACATGTCGGACTTAAACATTCAGTACTTC. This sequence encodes CASSYMSDLNIQYF.

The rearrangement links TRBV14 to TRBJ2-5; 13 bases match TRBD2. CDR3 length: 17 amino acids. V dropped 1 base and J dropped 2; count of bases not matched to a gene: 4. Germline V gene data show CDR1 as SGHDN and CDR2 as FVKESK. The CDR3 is CASSQGLAGGWQETQYF. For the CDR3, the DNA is TGTGCCAGCAGCCAAGGACTAGCGGGAGGTTGGCAAGAGACCCAGTACTTC.

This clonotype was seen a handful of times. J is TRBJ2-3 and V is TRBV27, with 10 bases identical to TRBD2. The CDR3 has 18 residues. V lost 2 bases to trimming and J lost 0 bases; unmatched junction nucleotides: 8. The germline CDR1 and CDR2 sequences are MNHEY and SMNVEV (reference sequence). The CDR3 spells CASSLMASGSGSTDTQYF. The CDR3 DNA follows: TGTGCCAGCAGTTTAATGGCTAGCGGGAGTGGTAGCACAGATACGCAGTATTTT.

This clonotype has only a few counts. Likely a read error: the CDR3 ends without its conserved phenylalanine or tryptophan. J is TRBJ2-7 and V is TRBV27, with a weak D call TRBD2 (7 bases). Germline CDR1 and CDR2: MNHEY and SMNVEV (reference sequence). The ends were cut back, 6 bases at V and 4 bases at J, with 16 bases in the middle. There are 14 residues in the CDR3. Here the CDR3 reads CASSISGGPYEQYS. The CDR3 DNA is TGTGCCAGCAGCATCTCCGGGGGGCCGTACGAGCAGTACTCC.